The clone carrying this T cell receptor (beta chain) showed up many times. The identical CDR3 is also encoded by other nucleotide sequences in the sample. Each sample came from a Caucasian adult donor living in Nashville, Tennessee. These data belong to a study of shared clonotypes between healthy human individuals. Trimming stripped 4 bases from V and 5 bases from J, with 11 bases between. The CDR3 covers 14 residues. CDR1 and CDR2 from the germline V gene are MNHEY and SMNVEV (reference sequence). Measured with immunoSEQ multiplex PCR; TCRdb has only the in-frame clones, and not every one. The table includes approximately 510,000 clones, 60% to 85% detected once.

V usage is TRBV27 and J usage is TRBJ1-4; D is ambiguous. The sequence was obtained from a woman aged 40 to 50 in good health. Some clones in this sample may be carry-over from other donors' samples. Sequencing was carried out using PBMCs. For the CDR3, the DNA is TGTGCCAGCAGTTCCGCCGGACGGAATGAAAAACTGTTTTTT. Protein sequence: CASSSAGRNEKLFF.